Included here is one TCR beta chain sequence, with context. This sample is drawn from a study of blood T cell repertoires in COVID-19. The method was immunoSEQ multiplex PCR; TCRdb's version includes in-frame clones alone and lacks a portion of them. The profile covers a few hundred thousand clones, with about 90% appearing a single time and about 2.2% taken by the ten largest. Per germline, CDR1 MGHDK and CDR2 SYGVNS. V was cut by 4 bases and J by 6 bases, with 9 bases left in between. The CDR3 length is 12 residues. The rearrangement uses TRBV25-1 and TRBJ1-2; D gene ambiguous. The specimen sequenced was peripheral blood. The sequence came from a woman aged 45 to 65 with acute or convalescent COVID-19. The CDR3 sequence is CASSVSVHGYTF. As DNA, the CDR3 is TGTGCCAGCAGTGTATCGGTCCATGGCTACACCTTC.